This T cell receptor beta chain was obtained from a study of cytomegalovirus exposure and HLA in healthy donors. In this sample, this clone turned up a few times. The antigen is unknown. Use of 60 Vbeta and 13 Jbeta primers characterized the PCR. Per the authors' pipeline: In a later analysis, the count reached some 75 million unique TCR beta chains, with about 9.9 million shared. Here immunoSEQ multiplex PCR was the method, and the copy in TCRdb shows in-frame clones only, minus some. V, J and clone size derive from that table, while D and trimming were established from the DNA sequence. The data contain 90,000 to 130,000 clones, over 65% of them singletons. Whole-study findings and limits: Within a later analysis, the majority of CMV-associated TCR beta chains appeared HLA-restricted. Later analysis identified 16,000 or so TCR beta sequences associated with HLA alleles, using a false discovery rate threshold of 0.05. The CMV antigen specificity of a few CMV-associated chains was confirmed through in vitro analysis.

The source is a young man in good health and CMV-seropositive. The specimen sequenced was PBMCs.

Here the CDR3 reads CASRDDRGGTGELFF. Written as DNA, the CDR3 is TGCGCCAGCAGAGATGACAGGGGAGGCACCGGGGAGCTGTTTTTT. The V and J genes are TRBV5-1 and TRBJ2-2, with TRBD1 matching over 8 bases. V shed 5 bases and J 4 bases; nucleotides not matched to a gene: 7. The V gene's germline CDR1 is SGHRS and CDR2 YFSETQ. The CDR3 has 15 residues.